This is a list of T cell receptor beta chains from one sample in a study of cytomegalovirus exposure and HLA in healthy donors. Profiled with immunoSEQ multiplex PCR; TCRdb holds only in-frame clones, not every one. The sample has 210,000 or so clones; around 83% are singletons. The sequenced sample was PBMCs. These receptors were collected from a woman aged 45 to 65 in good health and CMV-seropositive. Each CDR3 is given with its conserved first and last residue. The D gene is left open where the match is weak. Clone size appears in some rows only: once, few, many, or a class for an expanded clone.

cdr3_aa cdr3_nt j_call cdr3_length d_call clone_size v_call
CASSYSRGQSGNTIYF TGTGCCAGCAGTTACTCAAGGGGACAGTCTGGAAACACCATATATTTT TRBJ1-3 16 TRBD1 . TRBV6-5
CATSRDGASRASGNTIYF TGTGCCACCAGCAGAGATGGGGCCAGTAGGGCCTCTGGAAACACCATATATTTT TRBJ1-3 18 . . TRBV15
CASSELLLQPQHF TGTGCCAGCAGTGAATTACTTCTTCAGCCCCAGCATTTT TRBJ1-5 13 . . TRBV6-1
CASSSSAGARYNEQFF TGTGCCAGCAGCTCCTCTGCGGGGGCCCGATACAATGAGCAGTTCTTC TRBJ2-1 16 . once TRBV5-5
CASRSDRANTGELFF TGTGCCAGCAGAAGTGACAGGGCGAACACCGGGGAGCTGTTTTTT TRBJ2-2 15 TRBD1 . TRBV6-5
CASSLLVGGGELFF TGTGCCAGCAGCCTCCTGGTTGGCGGCGGGGAGCTGTTTTTT TRBJ2-2 14 . . TRBV9
CSVDQSGTGYGYTF TGCAGCGTTGACCAGTCTGGGACAGGATATGGCTACACCTTC TRBJ1-2 14 TRBD1 . TRBV29-1
CASSSTVSGYTF TGTGCCAGCAGCTCGACAGTAAGTGGCTACACCTTC TRBJ1-2 12 . few TRBV7-8
CASSQDRGGYGYTF TGCGCCAGCAGCCAAGATCGCGGGGGTTATGGCTACACCTTC TRBJ1-2 14 . . TRBV4-3
CASSQTTGAYEQYF TGTGCCAGCAGCCAGACAACAGGAGCCTACGAGCAGTACTTC TRBJ2-7 14 . . TRBV2
CASSLTRGDTGELFF TGCGCCAGCAGCTTGACGCGGGGCGACACCGGGGAGCTGTTTTTT TRBJ2-2 15 . . TRBV5-1
CASSQPAGTHQETQYF TGTGCCAGCAGCCAACCAGCGGGGACTCACCAAGAGACCCAGTACTTC TRBJ2-5 16 TRBD2 . TRBV14
CASSLSRDITMQETQYF TGTGCCAGCAGCTTATCCCGGGACATAACCATGCAAGAGACCCAGTACTTC TRBJ2-5 17 . . TRBV7-9